The 23 T cell receptor beta chains given below trace back to one sample, sequenced in a study of T cells in Graves' hyperthyroidism and ophthalmopathy. RNA transcripts served as the template for amplifying TCR beta CDR3 regions. HTBI primers drove first-round RT-PCR of the TCR CDR3. TCRdb re-called the multiplex PCR reads with MiXCR, one entry per CDR3 protein. The data show some 350,000 distinct CDR3 sequences, roughly 13% seen once. Material for sequencing was blood. These receptors all stem from a woman in her thirties or forties with Graves' ophthalmopathy.

This clonotype came up many times. The CDR3 DNA follows: TGTGCCAGCAGCGCGACAGGGACTAGGAGTCAGCCCCAGCATTTT. Encoded protein: CASSATGTRSQPQHF. The chain couples TRBV5-8 to TRBJ1-5; 7 nucleotides match TRBD1. This CDR3 is 15 amino acids long. Per the germline V gene, CDR1 is SGHTS and CDR2 is YDEGEE. Trimming cost V 4 bases and J 6 bases; bases outside gene matches: 10.

This clonotype was counted at least ten times. The V and J genes are TRBV20-1 and TRBJ2-7; TRBD1 aligns across 9 bases. The CDR3 is made up of 14 amino acids. V was clipped by 0 bases and J by 4 bases; unmatched bases: 4. CDR1 is DFQATT and CDR2 is SNEGSKA in the germline V gene (reference sequence). CDR3 loop: CSARDRDRVYEQYF. For the CDR3, the DNA is TGCAGTGCTAGAGACCGGGACAGGGTATACGAGCAGTACTTC.

The genes are TRBV5-6 and TRBJ2-7; TRBD1 is a possible D gene (7 bases). This CDR3 is built from 14 residues. The V gene lost 3 bases and the J gene lost 4 bases, with 14 bases spanning the gap. CDR1 is SGHDT and CDR2 is YYEEEE in the germline V gene. CDR3 sequence reads: CASSSTGEEYEQYF. Written as DNA, the CDR3 is TGTGCCAGCAGCTCTACAGGGGAGGAGTACGAGCAGTACTTC.

Note on this clonotype: Possible read error: a much larger clone is one base away. This chain joins TRBV7-8 and TRBJ2-7; D might be TRBD2 (6 bases). CDR3 length: 16 amino acids. Germline V gene sequence: CDR1 SGHVS, CDR2 FQNEAQ. The V gene lost 1 base and the J gene lost 0 bases, with 13 bases spanning the gap. Written as DNA, the CDR3 is TGTGCCAGCAGCTTAGATCTGGGACTGAGCTCCTACGAGCAGTACTTC. Its translation is CASSLDLGLSSYEQYF.

This clonotype appeared many times. This chain uses TRBV20-1 with TRBJ2-7; 7 bases map to TRBD2. Germline CDR1 is DFQATT and CDR2 is SNEGSKA (reference sequence). The length of the CDR3 is 12 residues. J was trimmed by 5 bases and V by 4 bases; bases with no gene match: 5. The CDR3, as DNA: TGCAGTGCTACAGCGGGATCTCACGAGCAGTACTTC. This translates into CSATAGSHEQYF.

This rearrangement joins TRBV2 to TRBJ2-7; D gene ambiguous. The CDR3 spans 14 residues. CDR1 is SNHLY, CDR2 FYNNEI, per germline. V lost 10 bases and J 0 bases, leaving 16 bases between the germline ends. CDR3 in amino acids: CANGAGSSSYEQYF. The CDR3 bases are TGTGCCAACGGCGCAGGATCGAGCTCCTACGAGCAGTACTTC.

This clonotype was observed at least ten times. The chain couples TRBV28 to TRBJ2-1, with TRBD2 identical over 11 bases. Germline-derived CDR1 and CDR2 are MDHEN and SYDVKM. The V gene end was trimmed by 6 bases and the J gene end by 8 bases; junction bases not matched to a gene: 12. This CDR3 region has 16 residues. CDR3 residues: CASRSIAGGLGDEQFF. Written as DNA, the CDR3 is TGTGCCAGCAGGAGTATAGCGGGAGGGCTCGGGGATGAGCAGTTCTTC.

The sample holds many counts of this clonotype. The chain combines TRBV12-3 or TRBV12-4 with TRBJ2-1; D is ambiguous. The CDR3 totals 13 residues. The ends were cut back, 4 bases at V and 10 bases at J, with 14 bases in the middle. The CDR3 DNA is TGTGCCAGCAGTTCTCGAAGGGCGATAGAGCAGTTCTTC. Translating it yields CASSSRRAIEQFF.

The table lists this clonotype with many counts. V gene TRBV3-1 combines with J gene TRBJ2-7; 10 bases align to TRBD2. Germline-derived CDR1 and CDR2 are LGHDT and YNNKEL (reference sequence). Losses at the gene ends were 4 bases for V and 3 bases for J; bases not matched to a gene: 0. The CDR3 has 13 amino acids. The CDR3 nucleotides are TGTGCCAGCAGCCGGACTAGCGGCTACGAGCAGTACTTC. Translating gives CASSRTSGYEQYF.

This clonotype showed up many times. The rearrangement links TRBV28 to TRBJ2-7; D gene ambiguous. The germline CDR1 and CDR2 sequences are MDHEN and SYDVKM. This CDR3 is built from 14 residues. V lost 3 bases to trimming and J lost 4 bases, with 13 bases between them. In DNA, the CDR3 is TGTGCCAGCAGTTTGATTGACAAAGGGTACGAGCAGTACTTC. Its translation is CASSLIDKGYEQYF.

The chain uses TRBV9 and TRBJ2-5, with 8 bases matching TRBD1. CDR3 length: 17 residues. The trim removed 0 bases at V and 5 bases at J, leaving 12 bases unmatched. CDR1 is SGDLS and CDR2 is YYNGEE in the germline V gene. CDR3 protein: CASSVESGTGPGETQYF. The CDR3 nucleotides read TGTGCCAGCAGCGTAGAATCAGGGACAGGACCTGGGGAGACCCAGTACTTC.

DNA for the CDR3: TGTGCCAGCGGCCTGGGGGGGAGAGCTGAAGCTTTCTTT. It is translated as CASGLGGRAEAFF. The rearrangement links TRBV3-1 to TRBJ1-1; perhaps TRBD1 as D (5 bases). Germline V gives CDR1 LGHDT, CDR2 YNNKEL (reference sequence). The CDR3 spans 13 residues. With 8 bases removed from V and 6 bases from J, the gap between germline ends came to 16 bases.

A few counts support this clonotype. The chain recombines TRBV7-9 with TRBJ1-1; 8 positions agree with TRBD1. In germline, CDR1 is SEHNR, CDR2 FQNEAQ (reference sequence). V lost 5 bases and J lost 5; bases outside the gene matches: 7. The CDR3 sequence is 14 residues long. The DNA of the CDR3 is TGTGCCAGCAGCCAGCAGGGGGCACGGACTGAAGCTTTCTTT. This sequence encodes CASSQQGARTEAFF.

This clonotype has ten or more counts. J is TRBJ2-7 and V is TRBV20-1; 12 bases are a match to TRBD2. Unmatched junction bases numbered 2, after V lost 2 bases and J lost 3 bases. The CDR3 length is 14 residues. Germline lookup yields CDR1 DFQATT and CDR2 SNEGSKA (reference sequence). DNA of the CDR3: TGCAGTGCTAGACTAGCGGGAGGGATCTACGAGCAGTACTTC. Its protein product is CSARLAGGIYEQYF.

The sample holds a few counts of this clonotype. V and J are TRBV4-1 and TRBJ2-1; 13 positions match TRBD2. Germline-derived CDR1 and CDR2 are MGHRA and YSYEKL. Unmatched junction bases numbered 4, after V lost 2 bases and J lost 9 bases. The CDR3 covers 15 residues. This CDR3 reads CASSQITSGRGEQFF. CDR3 sequence (DNA): TGCGCCAGCAGCCAAATAACTAGCGGGAGGGGTGAGCAGTTCTTC.

This clonotype was found many times. V usage is TRBV11-2 and J usage is TRBJ2-5; the D is unclear. Trimming shortened V by 5 bases and J by 4 bases, and 14 bases separated the two germline ends. Germline CDR1 SGHAT, CDR2 FQNNGV. CDR3 length: 14 amino acids. For the CDR3, the DNA is TGTGCCAGCAGCCCTGGATCGTCCGCAGAGACCCAGTACTTC. Protein sequence: CASSPGSSAETQYF.

This clonotype was found many times. The CDR3 region has the DNA TGTGCCAGCAGCTTTTCAGCGGGGCAAGAGACCCAGTACTTC. Translated: CASSFSAGQETQYF. The chain links TRBV11-2 to TRBJ2-5, with TRBD2 matching over 7 bases. V lost 3 bases to trimming and J lost 2 bases; unmatched junction nucleotides: 3. The germline CDR1 and CDR2 sequences are SGHAT and FQNNGV. This CDR3 region has 14 residues.

This clonotype was counted at least ten times. The CDR3 region is CASSFGRSRQQYF. DNA for the CDR3: TGTGCCAGCAGTTTCGGTCGGTCTAGGCAGCAGTACTTC. The gene calls are TRBV28 and TRBJ2-7; D is unclear. Germline V gene data show CDR1 as MDHEN and CDR2 as SYDVKM. The CDR3 totals 13 residues. Trimming shortened V by 3 bases and J by 8 bases, and 14 bases separated the two germline ends.

This clonotype was observed many times. The chain combines TRBV18 with TRBJ2-5; D not certain. Trimming stripped 0 bases from V and 4 bases from J, with 6 bases between. The CDR3 is made up of 13 amino acids. Germline CDR1 reads KGHSH; CDR2 reads LQKENI. The CDR3: CASSPPMGETQYF. The CDR3 coding sequence is TGTGCCAGCTCACCACCGATGGGAGAGACCCAGTACTTC.

V usage is TRBV7-9 and J usage is TRBJ1-3; D not resolved. V shed 8 bases and J shed 4 bases, with 12 bases lying between them. Germline lookup yields CDR1 SEHNR and CDR2 FQNEAQ (reference sequence). The CDR3 consists of 13 residues. CDR3 in amino acids: CASVTRGGNTIYF. CDR3 nucleotide sequence: TGTGCCAGCGTTACAAGAGGGGGAAACACCATATATTTT.

The chain joins TRBV27 to TRBJ1-2; 9 positions agree with TRBD1. Germline V CDR1 and CDR2: MNHEY, SMNVEV (reference sequence). The CDR3 has 15 residues. Germline trimming cut 5 bases from V and 4 bases from J; bases unmatched to any gene: 8. The CDR3 region has the DNA TGTGCCAGCAGTCCAACGACAGGGGGTCCCTATGGCTACACCTTC. Translating gives CASSPTTGGPYGYTF.

This clonotype has just a few counts. The CDR3 DNA is TGCGCCAGCAGCTTGGTCGCAGGGGGCCGTGGAAACACCATATATTTT. Its protein product is CASSLVAGGRGNTIYF. The genes are TRBV5-1 and TRBJ1-3; 8 bases fit TRBD1. CDR3 length: 16 amino acids. Germline trimming cut 0 bases from V and 3 bases from J; bases unmatched to any gene: 5. CDR1 SGHRS and CDR2 YFSETQ come from the germline V gene.

This clonotype was seen ten or more times. CDR3 nucleotide sequence: TGTGCCAGCGGCAGGGTTTCGAATCAGCCCCAGCATTTT. It encodes CASGRVSNQPQHF. This sequence joins TRBV2 and TRBJ1-5, with D possibly being TRBD1 (5 bases). Germline V gene data show CDR1 as SNHLY and CDR2 as FYNNEI. Trimming cost V 8 bases and J 4 bases, with 12 bases left between them. The CDR3 is 13 amino acids. Complete variable domain (other parts from reference TRBV2 and TRBJ1-5): EPEVTQTPSHQVTQMGQEVILRCVPISNHLYFYWYRQILGQKVEFLVSFYNNEISEKSEIFDDQFSVERPDGSNFTLKIRSTKLEDSAMYFCASGRVSNQPQHFGDGTRLSIL.